The text below deals with one T cell receptor beta chain. It has no known antigen specificity. Base qualities were left out, and no much larger clone turns up one base away. The immunoSEQ Assay, a bias-controlled multiplex PCR, was used to amplify TCRbeta CDR3 regions from genomic DNA. The source study handled its data this way. The number of nucleated cells in each sample was estimated by amplification of reference gene primers within the assay. Sequence reads were collapsed and filtered to measure the absolute abundance of every unique TCRbeta CDR3 rearrangement. For each sample, productive Simpson clonality was calculated by taking the square root of Simpson's diversity index across productive rearrangements. The source is immuneACCESS, and TCRdb retained only in-frame sequences with V and J called. Part of the clones is not carried over; for the studies checked, unresolved V genes explain less than half of this, and the remainder is unexplained. V, J and clone size reflect that table, while D and trimming were determined from the DNA. The sample table records tens of thousands of clones; around 81% of these occur just once. The ten largest clones add up to around 5.3% of the sample.

These data originate in a study of blood T cell repertoires in COVID-19 (TCRdb year 2020). As for the study more broadly: Collaborator samples came from the United States, Italy and Spain and covered acute and convalescent phases of COVID-19. The prospective study material was composed of cDNA or gDNA derived from T cells, B-cell-depleted T cells, or PBMCs. The dataset comprised deeply sampled blood TCRbeta repertoires from subjects exposed to, actively infected with, or recovered from COVID-19. The repertoires were released in a freely available public database meant as a resource for research on the immune response to SARS-CoV-2. Samples came from the ongoing ImmuneRACE study (first 160 participants) plus 1,254 subjects from 6 global collaborators. Nearly every sample came with metadata listing a de-identified subject ID, COVID-19 status, age in years and sex. Where available, HLA class I and class II types were obtained from metadata supplied by the sample provider rather than from assay-based typing.

Collaborating institutions collected whole blood in K2EDTA tubes following their own protocols. For TCRbeta analysis, collaborator samples were shipped as frozen whole blood, as isolated PBMCs, or as DNA extracted from either sample type. For this chain, trimming is 6 bases at the V end and 5 bases at the J end, and the number of junction bases without a gene match is 3. The CDR1 and CDR2 encoded by the germline V gene (reference sequence) are LNHDA and SQIVND. The CDR3 has 13 amino acids, counting the end cysteine and phenylalanine. Left in the record is the CDR3 DNA by itself, 39 bases read in frame from the first base. Overall study results and their limits: The quantity of clinical and demographic metadata differed by source and by participant and was supplied without curation.

Sequencing was done on a sample of peripheral blood. This TCR came from a woman aged 60-70 years with acute or convalescent COVID-19. This sequence uses TRBV19 and TRBJ2-3; 9 junctional bases match TRBD1. The sequenced DNA: TGTGCCAGTAGCGGACAGGGGATAGATACGCAGTATTTT. This codes for CASSGQGIDTQYF.